This T cell receptor beta chain was sequenced for a study of blood T cell repertoires in COVID-19. The V gene end was trimmed by 4 bases and the J gene end by 4 bases; junction bases not matched to a gene: 7. Germline V gives CDR1 SGHNT, CDR2 YYREEE (reference sequence). CDR3 length: 15 residues. The repertoire was sequenced with immunoSEQ multiplex PCR; TCRdb's copy has only in-frame clones and lacks some. This table has around 99,000 clones, 80% to 90% appearing once. This rearrangement joins TRBV5-4 to TRBJ1-4; 7 bases match TRBD1. Sample: peripheral blood. This sequence was found in a human donor in a cohort sampled during active COVID-19. The CDR3 DNA follows: TGTGCCAGCAGCCGCGACAGGGTGATTAATGAAAAACTGTTTTTT. It is translated as CASSRDRVINEKLFF.